The clone carrying this TCR beta chain was detected only once. RNA amounts of roughly 0.45 to 1 ug underwent reverse transcription with random hexamers. TCRdb used MiXCR to reprocess the immunoSEQ multiplex PCR reads, holding one entry per CDR3 protein. The sample holds under 200,000 distinct CDR3 sequences, roughly 95% seen once. These data are taken from a study of CD8 T cells in Susac syndrome. V lost 1 base to trimming and J lost 7 bases, with 11 bases between them. Germline CDR1 and CDR2: SGHTA and FQGNSA. The CDR3 loop spans 14 amino acids. J is TRBJ2-1 and V is TRBV7-2; a possible D gene is TRBD2 (6 bases). This clonotype originated in a human donor with Susac syndrome. Input material: CD4+ T cells from PBMCs. This CDR3 reads CASSLEEGRNEQFF. The CDR3 coding sequence is TGTGCCAGCAGCTTAGAGGAGGGTAGGAATGAGCAGTTCTTC.